This is a list of T cell receptor beta chains from one sample in a study of T cell responses to AZD1222 COVID-19 vaccine. TCRdb's table, derived via immunoSEQ multiplex PCR, lists solely in-frame clones and lacks some. The table has 150,000 or so clones, more than 85% seen once. This material consisted of peripheral blood, taken 28 days after the second AZD1222 dose. The receptors stem from an adult who received the AZD1222 COVID-19 vaccine. CDR3s include the opening cysteine and the closing phenylalanine or tryptophan. A D gene is named only where the DNA matches it firmly. Rows give clone size only sometimes, using once, few, many, or a class for an expanded clone.

clone_size: -; d_call: -; j_call: TRBJ1-3; v_call: TRBV9; cdr3_nt: TGTGCCAGCAGCGGAAGGGCACTCTCTGGAAACACCATATATTTT; cdr3_aa: CASSGRALSGNTIYF
clone_size: -; d_call: TRBD2; j_call: TRBJ2-4; v_call: TRBV20-1; cdr3_nt: TGCAGTGCTAGTAACGAGCTAGGGGGTAGCGGGAGAGTCATTCAGTACTTC; cdr3_aa: CSASNELGGSGRVIQYF
clone_size: -; d_call: -; j_call: TRBJ1-3; v_call: TRBV5-1; cdr3_nt: TGCGCCAGCAGCTTGGTTTCTGCGGGGAGCTCTGGAAACACCATATATTTT; cdr3_aa: CASSLVSAGSSGNTIYF
clone_size: once; d_call: -; j_call: TRBJ1-2; v_call: TRBV6-5; cdr3_nt: TGTGCCAGCAGTTTACGGGGGGATAACTATGGCTACACCTTC; cdr3_aa: CASSLRGDNYGYTF
clone_size: -; d_call: -; j_call: TRBJ2-7; v_call: TRBV19; cdr3_nt: TGTGCCAGTAGTATGGGGTACGAGCAGTACTTC; cdr3_aa: CASSMGYEQYF
clone_size: -; d_call: -; j_call: TRBJ2-2; v_call: TRBV5-1; cdr3_nt: TGCGCCAGCAGCCGGACGGTCGGTGAGAGGGAGCTGTTTTTT; cdr3_aa: CASSRTVGERELFF
clone_size: -; d_call: -; j_call: TRBJ1-2; v_call: TRBV5-1; cdr3_nt: TGCGCCAGCAGCTTGGGGGTCGTACGGGACCGAAGGCGAGGTGGCTACACCTTC; cdr3_aa: CASSLGVVRDRRRGGYTF
clone_size: -; d_call: TRBD2; j_call: TRBJ2-3; v_call: TRBV7-6; cdr3_nt: TGTGCCAGCAGCTTTATTACTAGCGGGAGAGATACGCAGTATTTT; cdr3_aa: CASSFITSGRDTQYF
clone_size: -; d_call: TRBD1; j_call: TRBJ1-2; v_call: TRBV28; cdr3_nt: TGTGCGACGCTTGTCACAGGGGAGGTTGGTGGCTACACCTTC; cdr3_aa: CATLVTGEVGGYTF
clone_size: -; d_call: -; j_call: TRBJ1-1; v_call: TRBV7-6; cdr3_nt: TGTGCCAGCAGCTTAGGCCTCTTGAACACTGAAGCTTTCTTT; cdr3_aa: CASSLGLLNTEAFF
clone_size: -; d_call: TRBD1; j_call: TRBJ1-4; v_call: TRBV28; cdr3_nt: TGTGCCAGCAGACCTCCGGGACAGGGAATAGAAAAACTGTTTTTT; cdr3_aa: CASRPPGQGIEKLFF
clone_size: -; d_call: -; j_call: TRBJ1-6; v_call: TRBV11-2; cdr3_nt: TGTGCCAGCAGCTTAGAAAGGGGCACTACCCTCCACTTT; cdr3_aa: CASSLERGTTLHF
clone_size: -; d_call: TRBD2; j_call: TRBJ2-5; v_call: TRBV5-1; cdr3_nt: TGCGCCAGCAGCCCACAACCCGGGACTAGTTGGGAGACCCAGTACTTC; cdr3_aa: CASSPQPGTSWETQYF
clone_size: -; d_call: -; j_call: TRBJ2-1; v_call: TRBV28; cdr3_nt: TGTGCCAGCAGCGGTACTAGCTTGGGTGGCGATGAGCAGTTCTTC; cdr3_aa: CASSGTSLGGDEQFF
clone_size: -; d_call: -; j_call: TRBJ1-2; v_call: TRBV6-2/TRBV6-3; cdr3_nt: TGTGCCAGCAGTTACCCGCAGGCGGGCTACACCTTC; cdr3_aa: CASSYPQAGYTF
clone_size: -; d_call: -; j_call: TRBJ2-7; v_call: TRBV9; cdr3_nt: TGTGCCAGCAGCGTAACTAGCGAGGGGGGCGAGCAGTACTTC; cdr3_aa: CASSVTSEGGEQYF
clone_size: -; d_call: -; j_call: TRBJ1-2; v_call: TRBV4-1; cdr3_nt: TGCGCCAGCAGCCCCCAAATAACAGCCCCCTATGGCTACACCTTC; cdr3_aa: CASSPQITAPYGYTF
clone_size: -; d_call: TRBD2; j_call: TRBJ2-7; v_call: TRBV7-2; cdr3_nt: TGTGCCAGCAGCTTAGAGAGCGGGAGGGGATTCGACGAGCAGTACTTC; cdr3_aa: CASSLESGRGFDEQYF
clone_size: once; d_call: TRBD2; j_call: TRBJ2-5; v_call: TRBV7-3; cdr3_nt: TGTGCCAGCAGCCTGCTAGCGGAAGAGACCCAGTACTTC; cdr3_aa: CASSLLAEETQYF
clone_size: -; d_call: TRBD2; j_call: TRBJ2-3; v_call: TRBV7-9; cdr3_nt: TGTGCCAGCAGCAGACTAGCGGGAGGGAGGGATACGCAGTATTTT; cdr3_aa: CASSRLAGGRDTQYF
clone_size: -; d_call: -; j_call: TRBJ1-1; v_call: TRBV9; cdr3_nt: TGTGCCAGCAGCACTGAAGGACGGGCGAACACTGAAGCTTTCTTT; cdr3_aa: CASSTEGRANTEAFF
clone_size: -; d_call: -; j_call: TRBJ1-4; v_call: TRBV5-1; cdr3_nt: TGCGCCAGCAGCCTAACCGGGACATCGAAGGAAAAACTGTTTTTT; cdr3_aa: CASSLTGTSKEKLFF
clone_size: -; d_call: -; j_call: TRBJ2-1; v_call: TRBV27; cdr3_nt: TGTGCCAGCAGATCCCAGATTCCGTTACCCTACTACAATGAGCAGTTCTTC; cdr3_aa: CASRSQIPLPYYNEQFF
clone_size: -; d_call: -; j_call: TRBJ1-1; v_call: TRBV7-9; cdr3_nt: TGTGCCAGCAGGGTTACATCGAACACTGAAGCTTTCTTT; cdr3_aa: CASRVTSNTEAFF
clone_size: few; d_call: -; j_call: TRBJ1-1; v_call: TRBV4-1; cdr3_nt: TGCGCCAGCAGCCCCCGTCCTTACATGAACACTGAAGCTTTCTTT; cdr3_aa: CASSPRPYMNTEAFF
clone_size: -; d_call: TRBD2; j_call: TRBJ2-3; v_call: TRBV5-6; cdr3_nt: TGTGCCAGCAGTCCCCTGACTAGCGGGCTAGCAGATACGCAGTATTTT; cdr3_aa: CASSPLTSGLADTQYF
clone_size: -; d_call: TRBD2; j_call: TRBJ2-7; v_call: TRBV7-9; cdr3_nt: TGTGCCAGCAGCTACCTAGCGGGAGGGACGGGGGAGCAGTACTTC; cdr3_aa: CASSYLAGGTGEQYF
clone_size: -; d_call: -; j_call: TRBJ2-4; v_call: TRBV28; cdr3_nt: TGTGCCAGCAGTTCCAACTCGATAGCCAAAAACATTCAGTACTTC; cdr3_aa: CASSSNSIAKNIQYF
clone_size: -; d_call: TRBD2; j_call: TRBJ2-3; v_call: TRBV4-1; cdr3_nt: TGCGCCAGCAGCCTTAGCGGGGAGGCAGATACGCAGTATTTT; cdr3_aa: CASSLSGEADTQYF
clone_size: once; d_call: -; j_call: TRBJ1-3; v_call: TRBV30; cdr3_nt: TGTGCCTGGAGTGTCCCCACCAGCTCTGGAAACACCATATATTTT; cdr3_aa: CAWSVPTSSGNTIYF
clone_size: -; d_call: TRBD1; j_call: TRBJ1-2; v_call: TRBV28; cdr3_nt: TGTGCCAGCAGTCGGACAGGGGGCGACGGCTACACCTTC; cdr3_aa: CASSRTGGDGYTF
clone_size: -; d_call: TRBD1; j_call: TRBJ1-6; v_call: TRBV28; cdr3_nt: TGTGCCAGCAGTTTCAGGACAGGGGGGTTTAATTCACCCCTCCACTTT; cdr3_aa: CASSFRTGGFNSPLHF
clone_size: -; d_call: -; j_call: TRBJ2-7; v_call: TRBV3-1/TRBV3-2; cdr3_nt: TGTGCCAGCAGCCAAGTCCGGAACGAGCAGTACTTC; cdr3_aa: CASSQVRNEQYF
clone_size: -; d_call: TRBD2; j_call: TRBJ2-7; v_call: TRBV10-3; cdr3_nt: TGTGCCATCGGGAGGACTAGCGGGGACTACGAGCAGTACTTC; cdr3_aa: CAIGRTSGDYEQYF
clone_size: once; d_call: -; j_call: TRBJ2-1; v_call: TRBV7-3; cdr3_nt: TGTGCCAGCAGCACGACACGCTTTCCCGGGGGTGAGCAGTTCTTC; cdr3_aa: CASSTTRFPGGEQFF
clone_size: once; d_call: TRBD1; j_call: TRBJ1-2; v_call: TRBV28; cdr3_nt: TGTGCCAGTCTACGACAGGGAGGAAGGGGCTACACCTTC; cdr3_aa: CASLRQGGRGYTF
clone_size: -; d_call: -; j_call: TRBJ1-2; v_call: TRBV7-9; cdr3_nt: TGTGCCAGCAGCCGATCGGGGGGCTCCCTCAACTATGGCTACACCTTC; cdr3_aa: CASSRSGGSLNYGYTF
clone_size: -; d_call: -; j_call: TRBJ1-5; v_call: TRBV9; cdr3_nt: TGTGCCAGCAGCCCCGGGGTTAGCAATCAGCCCCAGCATTTT; cdr3_aa: CASSPGVSNQPQHF
clone_size: few; d_call: -; j_call: TRBJ2-7; v_call: TRBV4-2; cdr3_nt: TGTGCCAGCAGCCAAGCCGGGGCTAGTGGCTTCTACGAGCAGTACTTC; cdr3_aa: CASSQAGASGFYEQYF